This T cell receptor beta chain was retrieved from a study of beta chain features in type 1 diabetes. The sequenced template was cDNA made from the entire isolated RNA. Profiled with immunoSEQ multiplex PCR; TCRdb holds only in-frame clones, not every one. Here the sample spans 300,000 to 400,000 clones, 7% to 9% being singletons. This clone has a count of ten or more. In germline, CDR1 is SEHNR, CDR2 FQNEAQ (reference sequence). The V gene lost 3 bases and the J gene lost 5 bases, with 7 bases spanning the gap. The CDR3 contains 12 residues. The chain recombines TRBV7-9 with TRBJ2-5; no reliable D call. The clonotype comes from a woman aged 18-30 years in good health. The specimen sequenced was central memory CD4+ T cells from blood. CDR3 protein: CASSFGSETQYF. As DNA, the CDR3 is TGTGCCAGCAGCTTCGGATCGGAGACCCAGTACTTC.